The sequence of this TCR beta chain was determined in a study of blood T cell repertoires in COVID-19. Clones were read by immunoSEQ multiplex PCR, and TCRdb kept only the in-frame ones, dropping some. This sample carries around 250,000 clones, roughly 85% of them seen once, and the ten largest clones take about 1.9%. The length of the CDR3 is 14 residues. V trimming: 3 bases; J trimming: 7 bases; junction bases outside the gene matches: 2. CDR1 is SEHNR, CDR2 FQNEAQ, per germline (reference sequence). Everyone who took part was 18 to 89 years old, and they came from over 20 US areas. Cohort placement rested on clinical history that participants reported themselves. Either two negative PCRs, clearance, or symptom resolution qualified Cohort 3 donors as recovered.

The specimen sequenced was PBMCs or T cells enriched from blood (not recorded which). The rearrangement uses TRBV7-9 and TRBJ1-6, with TRBD1 identical over 8 bases. This receptor was identified in a woman in her 50s who had recovered from COVID-19. The CDR3 reads CASSFRDRNSPLHF. DNA for the CDR3: TGTGCCAGCAGCTTCCGGGACAGGAATTCACCCCTCCACTTT.